This T cell receptor beta chain was recovered during a study of control samples from healthy donors and cancer patients. Method: immunoSEQ multiplex PCR; TCRdb's copy keeps in-frame clones and lacks some. This sample carries around 57,000 clones, approximately 89% of them seen once, and the ten largest clones take around 0.9%. Sequencing used PBMCs. The source of this sequence is a young man with colorectal cancer.

The DNA for the CDR3 is TGTGCCAGCAGCCTTCGGACAGGGGTCCGTGACACTGAAGCTTTCTTT. It is translated as CASSLRTGVRDTEAFF. The chain employs TRBV3-1 (or the pseudogene TRBV3-2) and TRBJ1-1; TRBD1 matches 9 bases. V dropped 4 bases and J dropped 3; count of bases not matched to a gene: 9. CDR1 is LGHDT and CDR2 is YNNKEL in the germline V gene (reference sequence). The CDR3 extends over 16 amino acids.